This T cell receptor beta chain was captured by sequencing in a study of cytomegalovirus exposure and HLA in healthy donors. CDR1 MNHEY and CDR2 SMNVEV come from the germline V gene (reference sequence). The CDR3 has 15 residues. Turning to this clone: At one of its ends the junction is not consistent with the germline gene, which may arise from a read error.

Primers included in the PCR were 60 Vbeta and 13 Jbeta primers. Using immunoSEQ multiplex PCR, the repertoire was profiled, and TCRdb retains in-frame clones only, with some absent. Of around 64,000 clones listed, under 80% were seen once; the top ten hold 6.8%. The source of this sequence is a young man in good health and CMV-seropositive. The sample taken for sequencing was PBMCs. The rearrangement joins TRBV27 to TRBJ2-1; D call uncertain. In DNA, the CDR3 is TGTGCCAGCAGTCTATCGGCAGGCTCCTACAATGAGCAGTTCTTC. Amino acids: CASSLSAGSYNEQFF.